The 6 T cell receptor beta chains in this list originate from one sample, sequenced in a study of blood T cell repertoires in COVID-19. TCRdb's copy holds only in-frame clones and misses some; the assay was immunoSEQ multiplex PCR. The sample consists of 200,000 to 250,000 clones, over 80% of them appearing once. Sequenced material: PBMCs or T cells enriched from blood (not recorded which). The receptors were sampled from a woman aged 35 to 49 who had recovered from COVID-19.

As DNA, the CDR3 is TGTGCCAGCAAAGGAGACAGGCAAGAGACCCAGTACTTC. Protein: CASKGDRQETQYF. V gene TRBV27 combines with J gene TRBJ2-5; D is perhaps TRBD1 (6 bases). In germline, CDR1 is MNHEY, CDR2 SMNVEV (reference sequence). Deletions cut 7 bases from V and 2 bases from J, with 11 bases between. The CDR3 is 13 residues long.

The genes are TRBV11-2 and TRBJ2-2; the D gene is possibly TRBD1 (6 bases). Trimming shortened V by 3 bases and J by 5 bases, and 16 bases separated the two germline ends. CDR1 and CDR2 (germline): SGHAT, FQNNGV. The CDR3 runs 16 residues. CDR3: CASSFSWGRRTGELFF. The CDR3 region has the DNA TGTGCCAGCAGCTTTAGCTGGGGGCGCCGGACCGGGGAGCTGTTTTTT. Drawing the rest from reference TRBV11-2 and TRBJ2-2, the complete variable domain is EAGVAQSPRYKIIEKRQSVAFWCNPISGHATLYWYQQILGQGPKLLIQFQNNGVVDDSQLPKDRFSAERLKGVDSTLKIQPAKLEDSAVYLCASSFSWGRRTGELFFGEGSRLTVL.

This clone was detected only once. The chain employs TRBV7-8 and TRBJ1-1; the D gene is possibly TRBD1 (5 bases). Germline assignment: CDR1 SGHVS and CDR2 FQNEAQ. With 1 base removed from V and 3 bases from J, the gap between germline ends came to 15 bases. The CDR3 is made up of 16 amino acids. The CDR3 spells CASSLVSQGKDTEAFF. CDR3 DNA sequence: TGTGCCAGCAGCTTAGTGTCGCAGGGCAAGGACACTGAAGCTTTCTTT. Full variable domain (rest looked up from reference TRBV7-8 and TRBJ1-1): GAGVSQSPRYKVAKRGQDVALRCDPISGHVSLFWYQQALGQGPEFLTYFQNEAQLDKSGLPSDRFFAERPEGSVSTLKIQRTQQEDSAVYLCASSLVSQGKDTEAFFGQGTRLTVV.

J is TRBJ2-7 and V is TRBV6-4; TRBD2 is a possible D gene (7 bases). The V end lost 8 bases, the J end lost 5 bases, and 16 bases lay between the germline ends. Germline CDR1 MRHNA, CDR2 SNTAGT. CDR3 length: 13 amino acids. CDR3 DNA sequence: TGTGCCAGCCTTGCGGGGGCGATTGACGAGCAGTACGTC. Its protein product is CASLAGAIDEQYV.

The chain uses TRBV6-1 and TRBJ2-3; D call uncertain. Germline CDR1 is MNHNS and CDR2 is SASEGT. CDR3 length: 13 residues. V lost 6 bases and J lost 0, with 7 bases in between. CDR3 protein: CASSPLSTDTQYF. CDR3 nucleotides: TGTGCCAGCAGCCCACTTAGCACAGATACGCAGTATTTT.

The DNA of the CDR3 is TGCGCCAGCCAAACGGCGGGCGGGCTGAACACCGGGGAGCTGTTTTTT. This encodes CASQTAGGLNTGELFF. The V gene is TRBV10-1, the J gene TRBJ2-2; a weak D match, TRBD2 (5 bases). Trimming cost V 8 bases and J 1 base, with 17 bases left between them. The CDR3 covers 16 residues. Germline CDR1 WNHNN, CDR2 SYGVQD (reference sequence).